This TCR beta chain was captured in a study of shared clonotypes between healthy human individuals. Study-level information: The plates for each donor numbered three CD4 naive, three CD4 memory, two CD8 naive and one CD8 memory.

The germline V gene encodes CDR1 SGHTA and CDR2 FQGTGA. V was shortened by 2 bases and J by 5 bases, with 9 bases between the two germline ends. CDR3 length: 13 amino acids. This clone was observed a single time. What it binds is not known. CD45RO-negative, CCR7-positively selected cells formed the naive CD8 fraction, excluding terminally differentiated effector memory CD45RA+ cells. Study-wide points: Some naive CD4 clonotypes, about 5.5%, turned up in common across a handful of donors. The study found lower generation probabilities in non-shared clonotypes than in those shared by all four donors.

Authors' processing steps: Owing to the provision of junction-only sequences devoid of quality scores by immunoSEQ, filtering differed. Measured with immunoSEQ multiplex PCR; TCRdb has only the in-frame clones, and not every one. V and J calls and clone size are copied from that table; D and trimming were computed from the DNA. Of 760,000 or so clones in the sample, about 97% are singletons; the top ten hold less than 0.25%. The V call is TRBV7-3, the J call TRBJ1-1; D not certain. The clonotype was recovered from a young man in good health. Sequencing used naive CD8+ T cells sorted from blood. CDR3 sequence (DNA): TGTGCCAGCAGCTTAGCCGGTCATACTGAAGCTTTCTTT. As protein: CASSLAGHTEAFF.